These 23 T cell receptor beta chains were sequenced from one sample in a study of beta chain features in type 1 diabetes (dated by TCRdb to 2016 to 2019). The library came from the immunoSEQ multiplex PCR assay. All of the isolated RNA was reverse transcribed with the High Capacity cDNA Reverse Transcription Kit, so expressed TCRB transcripts were sequenced. As stored in TCRdb, this immuneACCESS dataset retains in-frame rearrangements with V and J assigned. A fraction of the clones does not appear; measured against another copy, unresolved V genes explain less than half of the discrepancy, and the remainder lacks a known reason. This sample is represented by about 620,000 clones; less than 20% of them were singletons. The ten largest clonotypes hold approximately 0.099% of the sample. Sequenced material: naive CD4+ T cells from blood. Per the publication, the cell subset or site label means: true naive CD4+ T cells. The source of these receptors is a man between 18 and 35 years old in good health.

J is TRBJ1-1 and V is TRBV7-9; D unclear. V dropped 7 bases and J dropped 5 bases, with 20 bases sitting between them. Germline CDR1 and CDR2: SEHNR and FQNEAQ (reference sequence). The CDR3 is 15 residues long. CDR3: CASNPPDTARTEAFF. DNA for the CDR3: TGTGCCAGCAATCCGCCTGACACCGCCAGAACTGAAGCTTTCTTT.

This clone showed up just a few times. This chain connects TRBV5-1 to TRBJ2-3; D may be TRBD2 (5 bases). Germline loops: CDR1 SGHRS, CDR2 YFSETQ. V lost 5 bases, J lost 2 bases, and 9 bases lay in between. The CDR3 runs 13 residues. The CDR3 protein is CASRLDYTDTQYF. CDR3 nucleotides: TGCGCCAGCAGGCTAGACTACACAGATACGCAGTATTTT.

The chain links TRBV28 to TRBJ1-4, with TRBD1 matching 12 bases. Losses at the gene ends were 6 bases for V and 7 bases for J; bases not matched to a gene: 6. The CDR3 spans 15 residues. Germline V gives CDR1 MDHEN, CDR2 SYDVKM. Here the CDR3 DNA reads TGTGCCAGCAGCCTGTTGGGACAGGGGGCTGAAAAACTGTTTTTT. The encoded protein is CASSLLGQGAEKLFF.

This clone was seen more than once but under ten times. V is TRBV7-9 and J is TRBJ1-2; D not resolved. The CDR3 runs to 12 residues. Trimming cost V 5 bases and J 4 bases, with 8 bases left between them. CDR1 and CDR2 from the germline V gene are SEHNR and FQNEAQ (reference sequence). The CDR3 loop is CASSDQSYGYTF. The CDR3 DNA follows: TGTGCCAGCAGCGACCAATCCTATGGCTACACCTTC.

The chain joins TRBV28 to TRBJ2-5, with a possible D match to TRBD1 (6 bases). The germline V and J ends were trimmed by 7 bases and 5 bases, with 26 bases remaining between them. Germline CDR1 reads MDHEN; CDR2 reads SYDVKM. The CDR3 extends over 17 amino acids. The CDR3 region is CASITARDTGVQETQYF. DNA for the CDR3: TGTGCCAGCATTACCGCAAGGGACACCGGGGTACAGGAGACCCAGTACTTC.

The table lists this clone with a few counts. This chain links TRBV29-1 with TRBJ1-6; TRBD1 matches 7 bases. V lost 4 bases, J lost 7 bases, and 4 bases stayed unmatched. This CDR3 is 13 amino acids long. Germline CDR1 and CDR2: SQVTM and ANQGSEA. This chain's CDR3 is CSVVWDSNSPLHF. The CDR3 nucleotides are TGCAGCGTTGTCTGGGACAGCAATTCACCCCTCCACTTT. Filled out from reference TRBV29-1 and TRBJ1-6, the complete variable domain reads SAVISQKPSRDICQRGTSLTIQCQVDSQVTMMFWYRQQPGQSLTLIATANQGSEATYESGFVIDKFPISRPNLTFSTLTVSNMSPEDSSIYLCSVVWDSNSPLHFGNGTRLTVT.

This clone was detected ten times or more. The chain couples TRBV7-9 to TRBJ1-6, with D hard to call. The CDR3 totals 13 residues. Germline V gene lookup returns CDR1 SEHNR and CDR2 FQNEAQ (reference sequence). The ends were cut back, 8 bases at V and 2 bases at J, with 7 bases in the middle. The CDR3 sequence is CASGQTYNSPLHF. The CDR3 nucleotides read TGTGCCAGCGGGCAGACCTATAATTCACCCCTCCACTTT.

The rearrangement joins TRBV29-1 to TRBJ2-1; TRBD2 aligns across 9 bases. J was trimmed by 6 bases and V by 7 bases; bases with no gene match: 4. CDR1 is SQVTM, CDR2 ANQGSEA, per germline. CDR3 length: 12 residues. The CDR3 bases are TGCAGCGGGGTTAGCGGGGGCAATGAGCAGTTCTTC. Translating it yields CSGVSGGNEQFF.

This clone has just a few counts. The chain uses TRBV4-1 and TRBJ2-1; 12 bases are a match to TRBD2. V was clipped by 2 bases and J by 7 bases; unmatched bases: 9. The germline V gene encodes CDR1 MGHRA and CDR2 YSYEKL. The CDR3 loop spans 17 amino acids. The CDR3 is CASSQTSGRRGGNEQFF. CDR3 bases: TGCGCCAGCAGCCAAACTAGCGGGAGGCGCGGTGGGAATGAGCAGTTCTTC.

J is TRBJ2-5 and V is TRBV9; the D is unclear. CDR1 is SGDLS and CDR2 is YYNGEE in the germline V gene. V dropped 2 bases and J dropped 1 base, with 12 bases sitting between them. The CDR3 contains 15 residues. The CDR3 loop reads CASSVTPLTQETQYF. The CDR3 DNA follows: TGTGCCAGCAGCGTGACCCCGCTTACCCAAGAGACCCAGTACTTC.

In this sample, this clone turned up a few times. This chain links TRBV7-2 with TRBJ2-1, with TRBD2 identical over 7 bases. Germline CDR1 is SGHTA and CDR2 is FQGNSA. The V gene end was trimmed by 5 bases and the J gene end by 8 bases; junction bases not matched to a gene: 6. The CDR3 spans 13 residues. CDR3 DNA: TGTGCCAGCAGCCCCAGACTAGCCCATGAGCAGTTCTTC. Translating it yields CASSPRLAHEQFF. The variable domain in full, with the rest retrieved from reference TRBV7-2 and TRBJ2-1, is GAGVSQSPSNKVTEKGKDVELRCDPISGHTALYWYRQSLGQGLEFLIYFQGNSAPDKSGLPSDRFSAERTGGSVSTLTIQRTQQEDSAVYLCASSPRLAHEQFFGPGTRLTVL.

This clone showed up just a few times. The rearrangement links TRBV18 to TRBJ1-1; possibly TRBD1 for D (6 bases). V was clipped by 4 bases and J by 1 base, with 10 bases between them. Germline loops: CDR1 KGHSH, CDR2 LQKENI. This CDR3 is 14 amino acids long. The CDR3 bases are TGTGCCAGCTCACAGGACAGAACGAACACTGAAGCTTTCTTT. Protein: CASSQDRTNTEAFF.

The rearrangement uses TRBV5-5 and TRBJ2-7; 8 nucleotides match TRBD1. Germline V gene sequence: CDR1 SGHKS, CDR2 YYEKEE (reference sequence). The CDR3 spans 14 residues. Trimming at V came to 4 bases and at J to 5 bases, leaving 8 bases not matched to a gene. CDR3 bases: TGTGCCAGCAGCACCCGGACAGGGAACCACGAGCAGTACTTC. This gives the protein CASSTRTGNHEQYF.

The chain recombines TRBV6-1 with TRBJ1-5; 7 positions agree with TRBD1. The germline gives CDR1 MNHNS, CDR2 SASEGT. With V trimmed by 4 bases and J by 5 bases, 5 bases remained unmatched. CDR3 length: 14 amino acids. The CDR3 region has the DNA TGTGCCAGCAGTGGAAGACAGGGATATCAGCCCCAGCATTTT. Protein product: CASSGRQGYQPQHF.

This clone was counted a few times. The rearrangement links TRBV30 to TRBJ2-7; perhaps TRBD1 as D (5 bases). Germline loops: CDR1 GTSNPN, CDR2 SVGIG (reference sequence). CDR3 length: 14 residues. The V end was cut by 8 bases, the J end by 2 bases, with 19 bases between. CDR3 DNA: TGTGCCACTATAGGGGCAGGGAAGGCCTACGAGCAGTACTTC. It specifies CATIGAGKAYEQYF.

The chain links TRBV7-2 to TRBJ2-2, with TRBD2 identical over 9 bases. This CDR3 comprises 16 residues. V was pared by 4 bases and J by 6 bases, with 9 bases of the junction left unmatched. Germline CDR1 reads SGHTA; CDR2 reads FQGNSA. CDR3 in DNA: TGTGCCAGCAGCTCCCGAGGCGGGGGGGCGGCCGGGGAGCTGTTTTTT. This codes for CASSSRGGGAAGELFF.

There are a few counts of this clone. The chain recombines TRBV14 with TRBJ1-4; 8 bases are a match to TRBD1. Germline CDR1 SGHDN, CDR2 FVKESK. V dropped 4 bases and J dropped 4; count of bases not matched to a gene: 5. The CDR3 has 15 residues. CDR3: CASSRSDRDNEKLFF. CDR3 DNA sequence: TGTGCCAGCAGCCGGTCGGACAGGGATAATGAAAAACTGTTTTTT.

About this clone itself: The identical CDR3 is also encoded by other nucleotide sequences in the sample. The chain is built from TRBV7-9 and TRBJ2-2, with unresolved D. Germline lookup yields CDR1 SEHNR and CDR2 FQNEAQ (reference sequence). CDR3 length equals 14 residues. V dropped 1 base and J dropped 1 base, with 4 bases sitting between them. The CDR3 loop reads CASSLGRNTGELFF. CDR3 coding DNA: TGTGCCAGCAGCTTAGGACGGAACACCGGGGAGCTGTTTTTT.

In its sample, this clone was seen a few times. The chain combines TRBV9 with TRBJ1-1; D gene ambiguous. CDR1 and CDR2 from the germline V gene are SGDLS and YYNGEE. V gave up 4 bases and J gave up 3 bases, with 10 bases separating them. This CDR3 has 13 amino acids. The CDR3: CASSPRTYTEAFF. The CDR3 nucleotides read TGTGCCAGCAGCCCACGGACCTACACTGAAGCTTTCTTT. The whole variable domain, remainder taken from reference TRBV9 and TRBJ1-1, is DSGVTQTPKHLITATGQRVTLRCSPRSGDLSVYWYQQSLDQGLQFLIQYYNGEERAKGNILERFSAQQFPDLHSELNLSSLELGDSALYFCASSPRTYTEAFFGQGTRLTVV.

The sample holds a few counts of this clone. The chain has TRBV18 and TRBJ2-5; 7 bases fit TRBD1. CDR3 length: 15 residues. CDR1 is KGHSH and CDR2 is LQKENI in the germline V gene. The trim removed 3 bases at V and 3 bases at J, leaving 7 bases unmatched. The CDR3 protein is CASSPVHDREETQYF. CDR3 DNA sequence: TGTGCCAGCTCACCGGTACATGACAGGGAAGAGACCCAGTACTTC. The whole variable domain, remainder taken from reference TRBV18 and TRBJ2-5, is NAGVMQNPRHLVRRRGQEARLRCSPMKGHSHVYWYRQLPEEGLKFMVYLQKENIIDESGMPKERFSAEFPKEGPSILRIQQVVRGDSAAYFCASSPVHDREETQYFGPGTRLLVL.

This clone was seen more than once but under ten times. The chain combines TRBV30 with TRBJ2-7; no firm D call. In germline, CDR1 is GTSNPN, CDR2 SVGIG (reference sequence). Deletions cut 3 bases from V and 9 bases from J, with 15 bases between. The CDR3 covers 12 residues. As DNA, the CDR3 is TGTGCCTGGAGGCGGCAGGCCCTCGGGCAGTACTTC. Translating it yields CAWRRQALGQYF.

This clone was observed a few times. This chain links TRBV2 with TRBJ2-2; D possibly matches TRBD1 or TRBD2 (6 bases each). Germline CDR1 is SNHLY and CDR2 is FYNNEI. V was pared by 6 bases and J by 5 bases, with 10 bases between. This CDR3 contains 13 residues. The CDR3 reads CASRQGTTGELFF. Written as DNA, the CDR3 is TGTGCCAGCAGGCAGGGGACTACCGGGGAGCTGTTTTTT.

This clone was seen a handful of times. The genes are TRBV7-2 and TRBJ2-7, with 8 bases that match TRBD1. Trimming took 5 bases from V and 3 from J; bases not matched to a gene: 6. Germline values: CDR1 SGHTA, CDR2 FQGNSA. This CDR3 contains 14 residues. The CDR3 region has the DNA TGTGCCAGCAGCCCAGGGACAGGTATCTACGAGCAGTACTTC. Translation: CASSPGTGIYEQYF. The complete variable domain, with remaining parts taken from reference TRBV7-2 and TRBJ2-7, reads GAGVSQSPSNKVTEKGKDVELRCDPISGHTALYWYRQSLGQGLEFLIYFQGNSAPDKSGLPSDRFSAERTGGSVSTLTIQRTQQEDSAVYLCASSPGTGIYEQYFGPGTRLTVT.